One sample yielded the 18 T cell receptor beta chains listed below, sequenced in a study of blood T cell repertoires in COVID-19. Here immunoSEQ multiplex PCR was the method, and the copy in TCRdb shows in-frame clones only, minus some. The sample lists some 100,000 clones, roughly 83% occurring once. The sample consisted of peripheral blood. Receptors originate from a human donor in a cohort sampled during active COVID-19.

This chain joins TRBV12-3 or TRBV12-4 and TRBJ1-4; no clear D gene. This CDR3 region has 13 residues. The V end was cut by 0 bases, the J end by 6 bases, with 5 bases between. The CDR3 DNA follows: TGTGCCAGCAGTTTAGCTAGCGATGAAAAACTGTTTTTT. This encodes CASSLASDEKLFF.

The chain is built from TRBV2 and TRBJ2-1, with 11 bases fitting TRBD1. The CDR3 covers 17 residues. CDR1 and CDR2 (germline): SNHLY, FYNNEI. The junction had 10 bases not matched to a gene; V was cut back by 1 base and J by 8 bases. CDR3 in amino acids: CASSEGPRDRGSHEQFF. In DNA, the CDR3 is TGTGCCAGCAGTGAAGGGCCCCGGGACAGGGGGTCCCATGAGCAGTTCTTC.

The chain is built from TRBV2 and TRBJ1-5; 7 bases align to TRBD1. CDR1 is SNHLY, CDR2 FYNNEI, per germline. There are 14 residues in the CDR3. The ends lost 6 bases at V and 2 bases at J; junction bases unmatched: 4. Written as DNA, the CDR3 is TGTGCCAGCAGGACCGGGACAGGCAATCAGCCCCAGCATTTT. Translating it yields CASRTGTGNQPQHF. The full variable domain, in which reference TRBV2 and TRBJ1-5 provide the parts outside the CDR3, is EPEVTQTPSHQVTQMGQEVILRCVPISNHLYFYWYRQILGQKVEFLVSFYNNEISEKSEIFDDQFSVERPDGSNFTLKIRSTKLEDSAMYFCASRTGTGNQPQHFGDGTRLSIL.

V usage is TRBV3-1 (or the pseudogene TRBV3-2) and J usage is TRBJ2-7; TRBD1 matches 8 bases. Germline-derived CDR1 and CDR2 are LGHDT and YNNKEL (reference sequence). The length of the CDR3 is 15 residues. The V and J ends lost 4 bases and 0 bases, in that order; junction bases with no gene match: 5. In nucleotides, the CDR3 is TGTGCCAGCAGCCTGGGACAGGCAAGCTCCTACGAGCAGTACTTC. Residues: CASSLGQASSYEQYF.

The V gene is TRBV14, the J gene TRBJ2-7; D is uncertain. CDR3 size: 13 residues. Between the trimmed V and J ends, which lost 4 bases and 2 bases, there was a span of 9 bases. Germline CDR1 reads SGHDN; CDR2 reads FVKESK. CDR3 sequence: CASSRARAYEQYF. The CDR3 DNA reads TGTGCCAGCAGCCGCGCCCGAGCCTACGAGCAGTACTTC.

V and J are TRBV27 and TRBJ2-7; 7 nucleotides match TRBD1. Germline V lookup: CDR1 MNHEY, CDR2 SMNVEV (reference sequence). V lost 11 bases, J lost 2 bases, and 12 bases stayed unmatched. The CDR3 spans 14 residues. The CDR3 is CAPNPGQSTYEQYF. The CDR3 DNA follows: TGTGCCCCCAATCCGGGACAGAGTACCTACGAGCAGTACTTC.

This sequence joins TRBV7-2 and TRBJ2-2; 7 nucleotides line up with TRBD2. Germline CDR1 is SGHTA and CDR2 is FQGNSA. V dropped 5 bases and J dropped 7; count of bases not matched to a gene: 1. This CDR3 is built from 12 residues. The CDR3 DNA reads TGTGCCAGCAGCGGGGGGGTCGGGGAGCTGTTTTTT. Amino acids: CASSGGVGELFF.

The rearrangement joins TRBV3-1 (or the pseudogene TRBV3-2) to TRBJ1-3; 10 bases align to TRBD1. Germline CDR1 LGHDT, CDR2 YNNKEL (reference sequence). The trim removed 4 bases at V and 2 bases at J, leaving 5 bases unmatched. The length of the CDR3 is 16 residues. The DNA of the CDR3 is TGTGCCAGCAGCCTAGGGGGACAGGGGACTGGAAACACCATATATTTT. This gives the protein CASSLGGQGTGNTIYF.

The chain carries TRBV20-1 and TRBJ1-1; 8 bases map to TRBD1. CDR3 length: 19 amino acids. The V gene end was trimmed by 3 bases and the J gene end by 3 bases; junction bases not matched to a gene: 21. From germline, CDR1 is DFQATT and CDR2 SNEGSKA (reference sequence). As DNA, the CDR3 is TGCAGTGCTAGTCCCCGGAGACGGCAGGGGGCGAGACCTGACACTGAAGCTTTCTTT. Protein: CSASPRRRQGARPDTEAFF.

V usage is TRBV18 and J usage is TRBJ1-1, with a possible D match to TRBD1 (5 bases). Germline V gene lookup returns CDR1 KGHSH and CDR2 LQKENI. Trimming left V 4 bases short and J 2 bases short, with 11 bases between. The CDR3 contains 14 residues. CDR3 in amino acids: CASSRQGSNTEAFF. The CDR3 nucleotides are TGTGCCAGCTCACGGCAGGGTTCAAACACTGAAGCTTTCTTT.

V and J are TRBV5-4 and TRBJ2-2; perhaps TRBD2 as D (6 bases). Germline assignment: CDR1 SGHNT and CDR2 YYREEE (reference sequence). Trimming pared 4 bases from V and 1 base from J, leaving 11 bases between. CDR3 length equals 15 residues. The CDR3 nucleotides are TGTGCCAGCAGCCCGGCTAGCGTGAACACCGGGGAGCTGTTTTTT. Translating gives CASSPASVNTGELFF.

The chain uses TRBV15 and TRBJ2-5, with 7 nucleotides matching TRBD1. The CDR3 sequence is 13 residues long. Germline V gene sequence: CDR1 LNHNV, CDR2 YYDKDF (reference sequence). The trim removed 8 bases at V and 4 bases at J, leaving 7 bases unmatched. CDR3 DNA: TGTGCCACCGGACAGGTTGGGGGAGAGACCCAGTACTTC. Its protein product is CATGQVGGETQYF.

CDR3 loop: CASSFSGRARNEQFF. In nucleotides, the CDR3 is TGTGCCAGCAGTTTTAGCGGGAGGGCCAGGAATGAGCAGTTCTTC. The chain joins TRBV6-2 or TRBV6-3 to TRBJ2-1; 11 bases match TRBD2. CDR1 and CDR2 from the germline V gene are MNHEY and SVGEGT. The CDR3 is made up of 15 amino acids. Losses at the gene ends were 4 bases for V and 7 bases for J; bases not matched to a gene: 6.

J is TRBJ1-1 and V is TRBV27; 7 bases are a match to TRBD1. Germline V CDR1 and CDR2: MNHEY, SMNVEV (reference sequence). CDR3 size: 13 residues. Trimming cost V 5 bases and J 6 bases; bases outside gene matches: 6. The CDR3 here is CASSPGQWAEAFF. CDR3 DNA sequence: TGTGCCAGCAGTCCGGGACAGTGGGCTGAAGCTTTCTTT.

The chain uses TRBV19 and TRBJ2-2; a weak D match, TRBD2 (6 bases). The CDR3 totals 19 residues. Trimming pared 6 bases from V and 4 bases from J, leaving 27 bases between. CDR1 is LNHDA and CDR2 is SQIVND in the germline V gene (reference sequence). The CDR3 protein is CASRSTLVGVARGTGELFF. In nucleotides, the CDR3 is TGTGCCAGTAGGAGCACCCTTGTAGGGGTCGCGCGGGGCACCGGGGAGCTGTTTTTT.

The rearrangement uses TRBV28 and TRBJ2-3; D unresolved. Germline V lookup: CDR1 MDHEN, CDR2 SYDVKM. The CDR3 totals 15 residues. V lost 3 bases and J lost 2, with 12 bases in between. The DNA for the CDR3 is TGTGCCAGCAGTTTGTCAGTAGCCGACACAGATACGCAGTATTTT. Protein sequence: CASSLSVADTDTQYF.

This chain uses TRBV2 with TRBJ2-7, with 9 bases that match TRBD2. With 3 bases clipped from V and 7 bases from J, the junction kept 4 bases outside the gene matches. The CDR3 loop spans 13 amino acids. CDR1 SNHLY and CDR2 FYNNEI come from the germline V gene. Written as DNA, the CDR3 is TGTGCCAGCAGTGAGCGGGGGGGAGGTGAGCAGTACTTC. Residues: CASSERGGGEQYF.

The rearrangement links TRBV28 to TRBJ1-2; TRBD1 is a possible D gene (5 bases). Germline V lookup: CDR1 MDHEN, CDR2 SYDVKM. Deletions cut 2 bases from V and 2 bases from J, with 18 bases between. CDR3 length: 17 residues. The CDR3 nucleotides are TGTGCCAGCAGTTTACTCTCCTCCGGGGGAGCGAACTATGGCTACACCTTC. This sequence encodes CASSLLSSGGANYGYTF.